This is a list of T cell receptor beta chains from one sample in a study of CXCR3-negative and CXCR3-positive naive CD8 T cells. TCRdb reanalyzed the 5' RACE reads, giving one entry per CDR3 protein sequence and no DNA. The specimen's table records approximately 130,000 distinct CDR3 sequences. Sequencing used naive CXCR3+ CD8+ T cells from blood. The receptors come from a human donor in good health. Some clones in this sample may be carry-over from other donors' samples. Each CDR3 is given with its conserved first and last residue.

TRBJ2-1,TRBV7-6,CASSHRGSYNEQFF
TRBJ2-5,TRBV7-9,CASSLAAGGVETQYF
TRBJ1-3,TRBV9,CASSATVSSGNTIYF
TRBJ2-7,TRBV7-9,CASSLRQGAQNEQYF
TRBJ2-1,TRBV28,CASSLLGDEQFF
TRBJ2-2,TRBV7-9,CASSWTSGTTGELFF
TRBJ1-1,TRBV28,CAGQGRNTEAFF
TRBJ2-5,TRBV27,CASSLFAGGSQETQNF
TRBJ2-7,TRBV20-1,CSARFLGRAPYEQYF
TRBJ2-1,TRBV4-2,CASSQTYRGENNEQFF
TRBJ2-5,TRBV14,CASSQKYQETQYF
TRBJ2-3,TRBV15,CATSRGDREEWADTQYF
TRBJ2-1,TRBV29-1,CSTDRAHEQFF
TRBJ2-7,TRBV27,CASSFGTPSYEQYF
TRBJ2-7,TRBV10-3,CAISESLSQADYAQYF
TRBJ2-5,TRBV11-3,CASSRDTPLRTRVMTQYF
TRBJ2-2,TRBV12-3/TRBV12-4,CASSPRNTGELFF
TRBJ2-5,TRBV6-6,CASSYGTGMGETQYF
TRBJ2-7,TRBV27,CASSLSRGHEQYF
TRBJ2-1,TRBV15,CATSALQGAGNEQFF
TRBJ1-1,TRBV21-1,CASSPGQQNTEAFF
TRBJ1-5,TRBV3-1,CASSRTGGPFQPQHF
TRBJ1-2,TRBV29-1,CSVEDNYGYTF
TRBJ2-3,TRBV28,CASDAWDSRTDTQYF
TRBJ2-7,TRBV6-2/TRBV6-3,CASSYPGQPIEQYF
TRBJ2-1,TRBV19,CASSIVLGQGHEQFF
TRBJ2-3,TRBV20-1,CSALQGSTDTQYF
TRBJ1-5,TRBV19,CASSVDGNQPQHF
TRBJ2-7,TRBV6-2/TRBV6-3,CASSGGLVLYEQYF
TRBJ1-4,TRBV25-1,CASGIRGSNEKLFF
TRBJ2-7,TRBV20-1,CSARSGSYEQYF
TRBJ2-7,TRBV10-3,CALNGGPGTEQYF
TRBJ2-7,TRBV2,CASRQTSGGYEQYF
TRBJ2-1,TRBV9,CASSASSDEQFF
TRBJ2-2,TRBV5-6,CASSWGLITGTANTGELFF
TRBJ2-5,TRBV12-3/TRBV12-4,CASSLRRGGEQETQYF
TRBJ2-2,TRBV11-2,CASSWLLVKELFF
TRBJ2-1,TRBV28,CASSLRQVAWEQFF
TRBJ2-4,TRBV7-9,CASSPPVDIQYF
TRBJ2-3,TRBV7-8,CASSPVILAGTDTQYF
TRBJ1-2,TRBV20-1,CSALDPNYGYTF
TRBJ2-7,TRBV28,CASSLLQGVGEQYF
TRBJ2-2,TRBV12-3/TRBV12-4,CASSLGEESGELFF
TRBJ1-2,TRBV20-1,CSARDLGDSGALNYGYTF
TRBJ2-7,TRBV20-1,CSARDRVAYEQYF
TRBJ2-5,TRBV6-2/TRBV6-3,CASSYSRDQYF
TRBJ2-2,TRBV28,CASSSDLQTLGGNTGELFF
TRBJ2-3,TRBV6-6,CASRDSAAGVHTQYF
TRBJ1-1,TRBV12-3/TRBV12-4,CASYDPQRDRLKGAFF
TRBJ2-1,TRBV7-3,CASSSGPNNEQFF
TRBJ2-5,TRBV2,CASGGPSGYQPRETQYF